This TCR beta chain appears in the sequencing data of a study of tumor-infiltrating lymphocytes in primary liver carcinoma. Study overall: Patients included men and women of 30 to 69 years. Samples yielded about 3.5 to 7.5 million productive TCRbeta reads, similar across tissue types. Regarding the study as a whole: Tumors and blood were compared for top-250-clone fraction, and tumors had the significantly higher value (p = 0.039). Tumor region pairs showed greater overlap than either tumor-adjacent or tumor-blood pairs did.

A primer in the constant region served to generate TCR beta cDNA from 450 to 600 ng of total RNA. It was through three nested multiplex PCR rounds of slightly modified ARM-PCR that TCR beta libraries arose. The opening two PCR rounds, around 11 cycles each, paired TRBV1-TRBV30 forward primers with a C-beta reverse primer. Each CDR3 protein is one row after TCRdb ran MiXCR on the multiplex PCR reads. The sample carries 75,000 to 90,000 distinct CDR3 sequences, around 70% recorded once. Joint extraction of RNA and DNA used roughly 20-33 mg of bulk tissue that was unsorted. Concerning this clonotype: Its cognate antigen is unknown.

This CDR3 spans 13 amino acids. Trimming left V 8 bases short and J 7 bases short, with 17 bases between. The germline gives CDR1 SQVTM, CDR2 ANQGSEA. This sequence originates from a man aged 40-50 years with primary liver carcinoma and hepatitis B virus infection. The rearrangement uses TRBV29-1 and TRBJ2-2; D unresolved. Sequences were obtained from liver tumor tissue from sampling region 1. Regarding subset: tumor region T1, superior pole. Here the CDR3 DNA reads TGCAGCACTAAGACGGGTCAGGACGGGGAGCTGTTTTTT. It codes for CSTKTGQDGELFF.